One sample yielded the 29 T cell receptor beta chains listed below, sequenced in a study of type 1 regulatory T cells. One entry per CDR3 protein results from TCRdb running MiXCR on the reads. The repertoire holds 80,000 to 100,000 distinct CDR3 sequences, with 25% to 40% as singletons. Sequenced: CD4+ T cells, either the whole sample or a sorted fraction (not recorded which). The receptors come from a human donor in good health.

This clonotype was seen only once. DNA for the CDR3: TGTGCCAGCAGCCTTGACCCTGTCTCCGGGGCCAACGTCCTGACTTTC. This gives the protein CASSLDPVSGANVLTF. The chain carries TRBV5-4 and TRBJ2-6; D is unclear. Trimming removed 4 bases from V and 4 bases from J, with 15 bases in between. Germline CDR1 reads SGHNT; CDR2 reads YYREEE (reference sequence). The CDR3 covers 16 residues. Full variable domain (rest looked up from reference TRBV5-4 and TRBJ2-6): ETGVTQSPTHLIKTRGQQVTLRCSSQSGHNTVSWYQQALGQGPQFIFQYYREEENGRGNFPPRFSGLQFPNYSSELNVNALELDDSALYLCASSLDPVSGANVLTFGAGSRLTVL.

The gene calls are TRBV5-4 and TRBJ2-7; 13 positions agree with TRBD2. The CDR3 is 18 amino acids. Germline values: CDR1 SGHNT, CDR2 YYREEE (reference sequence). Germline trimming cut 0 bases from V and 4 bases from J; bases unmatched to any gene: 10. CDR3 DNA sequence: TGTGCCAGCAGCTTGGGGAAAGGACTAGCGGGAGTATCTTACGAGCAGTACTTC. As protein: CASSLGKGLAGVSYEQYF.

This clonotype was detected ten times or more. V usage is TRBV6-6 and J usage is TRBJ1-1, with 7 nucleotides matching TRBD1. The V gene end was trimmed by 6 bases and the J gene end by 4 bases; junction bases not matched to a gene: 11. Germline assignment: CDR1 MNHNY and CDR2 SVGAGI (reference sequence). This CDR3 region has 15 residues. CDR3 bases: TGTGCCAGCAGCGACCCGCCAGGGGGTAGCACTGAAGCTTTCTTT. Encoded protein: CASSDPPGGSTEAFF.

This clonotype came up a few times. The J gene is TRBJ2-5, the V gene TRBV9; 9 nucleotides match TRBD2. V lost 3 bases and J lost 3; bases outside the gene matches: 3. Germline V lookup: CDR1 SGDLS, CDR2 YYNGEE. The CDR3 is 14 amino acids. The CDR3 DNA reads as TGTGCCAGCAGCGATGTAGCGGGGGAAGAGACCCAGTACTTC. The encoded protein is CASSDVAGEETQYF.

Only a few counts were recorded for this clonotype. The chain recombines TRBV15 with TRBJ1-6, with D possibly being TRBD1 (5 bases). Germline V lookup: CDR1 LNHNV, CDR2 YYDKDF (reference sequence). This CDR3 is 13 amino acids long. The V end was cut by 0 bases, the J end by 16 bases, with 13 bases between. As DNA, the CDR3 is TGTGCCACCAGCAGAGATCTACAGGCATATCTCCACTTT. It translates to CATSRDLQAYLHF.

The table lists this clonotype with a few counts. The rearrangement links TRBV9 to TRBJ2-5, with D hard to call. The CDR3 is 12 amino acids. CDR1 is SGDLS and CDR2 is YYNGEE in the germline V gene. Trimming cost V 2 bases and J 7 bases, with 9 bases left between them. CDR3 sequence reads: CASSVPYGTQYF. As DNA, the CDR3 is TGTGCCAGCAGCGTCCCATACGGGACCCAGTACTTC.

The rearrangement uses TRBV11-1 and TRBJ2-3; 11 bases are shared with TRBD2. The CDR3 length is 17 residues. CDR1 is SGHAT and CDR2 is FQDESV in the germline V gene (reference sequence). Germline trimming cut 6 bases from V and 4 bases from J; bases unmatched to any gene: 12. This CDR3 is CASSWRLAGPSADTQYF. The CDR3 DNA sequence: TGTGCCAGCAGTTGGAGACTAGCGGGACCTAGCGCAGATACGCAGTATTTT.

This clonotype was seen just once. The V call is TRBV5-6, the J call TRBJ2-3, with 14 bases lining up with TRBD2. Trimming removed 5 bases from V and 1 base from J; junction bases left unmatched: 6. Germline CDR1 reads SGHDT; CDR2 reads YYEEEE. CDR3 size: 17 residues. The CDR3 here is CASSRPGLAGGTDTQYF. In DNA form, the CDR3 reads TGTGCCAGCAGTAGACCGGGACTAGCGGGAGGCACAGATACGCAGTATTTT.

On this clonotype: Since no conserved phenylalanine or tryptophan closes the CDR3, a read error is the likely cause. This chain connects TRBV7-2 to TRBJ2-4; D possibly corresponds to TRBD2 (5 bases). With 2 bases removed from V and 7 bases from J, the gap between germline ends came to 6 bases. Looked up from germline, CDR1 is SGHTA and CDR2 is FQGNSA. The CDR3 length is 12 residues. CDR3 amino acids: CASSLKRNIQYY. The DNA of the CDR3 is TGTGCCAGCAGCTTAAAGCGGAACATTCAGTACTAC.

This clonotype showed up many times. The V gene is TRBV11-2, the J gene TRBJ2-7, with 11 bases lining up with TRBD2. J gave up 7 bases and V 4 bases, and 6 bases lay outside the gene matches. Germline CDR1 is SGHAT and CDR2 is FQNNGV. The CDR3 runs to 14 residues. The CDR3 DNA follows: TGTGCCAGCAGCTCGCTAGCGGGAGGAATTGAGCAGTACTTC. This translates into CASSSLAGGIEQYF.

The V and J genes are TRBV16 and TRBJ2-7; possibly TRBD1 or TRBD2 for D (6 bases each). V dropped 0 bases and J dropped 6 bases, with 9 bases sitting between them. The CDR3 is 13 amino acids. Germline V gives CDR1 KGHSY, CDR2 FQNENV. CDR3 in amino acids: CASSQSGGGEQYF. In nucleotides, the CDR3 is TGTGCCAGCAGCCAATCAGGGGGAGGCGAGCAGTACTTC. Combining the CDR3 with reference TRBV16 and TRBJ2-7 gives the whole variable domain GEEVAQTPKHLVRGEGQKAKLYCAPIKGHSYVFWYQQVLKNEFKFLISFQNENVFDETGMPKERFSAKCLPNSPCSLEIQATKLEDSAVYFCASSQSGGGEQYFGPGTRLTVT.

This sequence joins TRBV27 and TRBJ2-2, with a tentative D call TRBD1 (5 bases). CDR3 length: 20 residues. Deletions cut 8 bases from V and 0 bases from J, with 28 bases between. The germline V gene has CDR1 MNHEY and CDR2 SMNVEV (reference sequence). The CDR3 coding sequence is TGTGCCAGCTTCAAAACAGTCCCCCAGCTGAAGACAGCGAACACCGGGGAGCTGTTTTTT. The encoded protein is CASFKTVPQLKTANTGELFF.

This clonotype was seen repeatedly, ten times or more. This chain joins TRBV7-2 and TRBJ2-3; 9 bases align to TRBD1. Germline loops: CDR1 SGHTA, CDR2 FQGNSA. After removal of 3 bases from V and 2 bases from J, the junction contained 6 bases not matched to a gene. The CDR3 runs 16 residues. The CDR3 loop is CASSFLRTGATDTQYF. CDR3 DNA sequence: TGTGCCAGCAGCTTTCTCCGGACAGGGGCCACAGATACGCAGTATTTT.

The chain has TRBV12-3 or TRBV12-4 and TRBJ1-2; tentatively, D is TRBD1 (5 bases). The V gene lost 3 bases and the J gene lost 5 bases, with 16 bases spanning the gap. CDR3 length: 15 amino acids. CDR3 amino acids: CASSLGGTAEYGYTF. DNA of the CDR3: TGTGCCAGCAGTTTGGGGGGAACAGCGGAATATGGCTACACCTTC.

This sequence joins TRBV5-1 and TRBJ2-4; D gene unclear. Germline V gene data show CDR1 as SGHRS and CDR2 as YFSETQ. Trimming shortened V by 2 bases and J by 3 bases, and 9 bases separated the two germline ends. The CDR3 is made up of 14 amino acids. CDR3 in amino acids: CASSLRGIKNIQYF. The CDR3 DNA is TGCGCCAGCAGCTTAAGAGGCATCAAAAACATTCAGTACTTC. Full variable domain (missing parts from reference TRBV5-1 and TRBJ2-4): KAGVTQTPRYLIKTRGQQVTLSCSPISGHRSVSWYQQTPGQGLQFLFEYFSETQRNKGNFPGRFSGRQFSNSRSEMNVSTLELGDSALYLCASSLRGIKNIQYFGAGTRLSVL.

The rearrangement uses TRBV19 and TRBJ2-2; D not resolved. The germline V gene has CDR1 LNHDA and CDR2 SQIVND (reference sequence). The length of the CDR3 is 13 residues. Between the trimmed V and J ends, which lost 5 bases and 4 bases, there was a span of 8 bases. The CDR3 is CASSFRVTGELFF. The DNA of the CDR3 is TGTGCCAGTAGTTTTCGAGTCACCGGGGAGCTGTTTTTT.

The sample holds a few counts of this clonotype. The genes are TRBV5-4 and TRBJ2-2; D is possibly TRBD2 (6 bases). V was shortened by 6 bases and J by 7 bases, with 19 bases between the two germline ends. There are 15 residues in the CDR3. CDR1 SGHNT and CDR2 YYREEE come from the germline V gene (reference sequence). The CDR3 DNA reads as TGTGCCAGCACAAAAGCGGGCCCCGAATACGGGGAGCTGTTTTTT. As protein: CASTKAGPEYGELFF.

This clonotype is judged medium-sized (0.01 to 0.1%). The CDR3 DNA reads TGTGCCAGCAGTTACTCCGGACTAGCGGGAGTCTACAATGAGCAGTTCTTC. It yields the protein CASSYSGLAGVYNEQFF. This chain connects TRBV6-6 to TRBJ2-1; 13 bases map to TRBD2. This CDR3 contains 17 residues. Germline-derived CDR1 and CDR2 are MNHNY and SVGAGI (reference sequence). Trimming took 0 bases from V and 3 from J; bases not matched to a gene: 2.

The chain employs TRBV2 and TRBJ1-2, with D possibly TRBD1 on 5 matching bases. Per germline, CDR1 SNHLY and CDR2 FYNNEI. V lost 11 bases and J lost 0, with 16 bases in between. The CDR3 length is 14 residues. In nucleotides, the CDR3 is TGTGCCGTACTAGACAGTGAAGCTAACTATGGCTACACCTTC. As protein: CAVLDSEANYGYTF.

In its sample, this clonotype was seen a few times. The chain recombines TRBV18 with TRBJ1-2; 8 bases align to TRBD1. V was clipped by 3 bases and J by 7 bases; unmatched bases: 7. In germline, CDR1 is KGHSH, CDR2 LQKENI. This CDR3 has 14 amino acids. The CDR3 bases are TGTGCCAGCTCACCTATCCGGGACAGGTCTGGCTACACCTTC. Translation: CASSPIRDRSGYTF. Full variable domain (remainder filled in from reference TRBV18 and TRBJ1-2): NAGVMQNPRHLVRRRGQEARLRCSPMKGHSHVYWYRQLPEEGLKFMVYLQKENIIDESGMPKERFSAEFPKEGPSILRIQQVVRGDSAAYFCASSPIRDRSGYTFGSGTRLTVV.

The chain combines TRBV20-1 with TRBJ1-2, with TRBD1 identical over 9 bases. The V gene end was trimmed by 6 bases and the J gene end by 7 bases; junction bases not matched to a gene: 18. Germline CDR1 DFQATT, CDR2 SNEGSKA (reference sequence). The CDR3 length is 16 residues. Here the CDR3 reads CSARVTPGQGRSGYTF. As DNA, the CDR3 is TGCAGTGCCCGAGTCACACCGGGACAGGGTCGGAGTGGCTACACCTTC.

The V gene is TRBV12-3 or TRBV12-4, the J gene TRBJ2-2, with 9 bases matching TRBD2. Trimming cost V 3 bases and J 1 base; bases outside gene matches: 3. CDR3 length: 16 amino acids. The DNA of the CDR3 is TGTGCCAGCAGTTTGGAAGCGGGAGGGAACACCGGGGAGCTGTTTTTT. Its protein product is CASSLEAGGNTGELFF.

The DNA for the CDR3 is TGCAGTGCTATTTCCTTTTCCGAATACAATGAGCAGTTCTTC. It specifies CSAISFSEYNEQFF. The chain has TRBV20-1 and TRBJ2-1; D unclear. In germline, CDR1 is DFQATT, CDR2 SNEGSKA (reference sequence). The germline V and J ends were trimmed by 4 bases and 4 bases, with 14 bases remaining between them. The CDR3 is 14 amino acids.

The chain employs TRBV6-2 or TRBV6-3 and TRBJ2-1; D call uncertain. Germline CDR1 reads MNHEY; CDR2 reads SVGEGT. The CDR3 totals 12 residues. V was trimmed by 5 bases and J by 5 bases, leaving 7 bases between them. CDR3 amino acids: CASSDLDNEQFF. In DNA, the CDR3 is TGTGCCAGCAGTGACTTAGACAATGAGCAGTTCTTC.

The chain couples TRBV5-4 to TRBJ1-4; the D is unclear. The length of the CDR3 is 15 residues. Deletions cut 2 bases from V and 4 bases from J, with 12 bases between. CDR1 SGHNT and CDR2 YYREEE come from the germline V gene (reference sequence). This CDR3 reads CASSLREFNNEKLFF. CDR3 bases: TGTGCCAGCAGCTTACGGGAATTTAATAATGAAAAACTGTTTTTT.

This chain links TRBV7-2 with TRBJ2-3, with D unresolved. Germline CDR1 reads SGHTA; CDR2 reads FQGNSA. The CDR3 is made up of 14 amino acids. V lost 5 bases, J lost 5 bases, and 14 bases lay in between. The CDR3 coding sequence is TGTGCCAGCAGCCCGTGGGGAAGAGGAGATACGCAGTATTTT. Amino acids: CASSPWGRGDTQYF.

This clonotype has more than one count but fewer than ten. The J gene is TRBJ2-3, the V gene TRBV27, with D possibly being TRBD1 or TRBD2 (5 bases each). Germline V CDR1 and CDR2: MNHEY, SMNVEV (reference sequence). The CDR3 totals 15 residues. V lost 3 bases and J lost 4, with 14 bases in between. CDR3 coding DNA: TGTGCCAGCAGTTTTCAGCACGAGGGGTCAGATACGCAGTATTTT. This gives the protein CASSFQHEGSDTQYF.

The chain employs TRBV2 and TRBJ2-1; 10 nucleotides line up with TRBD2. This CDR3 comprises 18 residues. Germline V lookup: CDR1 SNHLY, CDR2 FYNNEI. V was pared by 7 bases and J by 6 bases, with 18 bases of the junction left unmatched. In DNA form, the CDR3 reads TGTGCCAGCACCCTCGAGCGGGAGGGAGGGCCTTTAGGCAATGAGCAGTTCTTC. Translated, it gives CASTLEREGGPLGNEQFF.

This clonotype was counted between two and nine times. CDR3 DNA sequence: TGCGCCAGCTATAGAGACAGGAACACCGGGGAGCTGTTTTTT. Translating it yields CASYRDRNTGELFF. This chain connects TRBV5-1 to TRBJ2-2; a weak D match, TRBD1 (5 bases). This CDR3 is 14 amino acids long. Trimming took off 7 bases at V and 1 base at J, with 11 bases between the two ends. Germline CDR1 reads SGHRS; CDR2 reads YFSETQ.